This T cell receptor (beta chain) appears in the sequencing data of a study of shared clonotypes between healthy human individuals. Study context: Donor composition was a couple of women and a few men, aged 18 to 49. Per donor, three plates held CD4 naive cells, three held CD4 memory, two held CD8 naive and one held CD8 memory. Study-level results: Naive CD4 clonotype sharing across a few donors was around 5.5%.

CD8 cells classed as naive were CD45RO-negative and positively selected for CCR7, excluding terminally differentiated effector memory CD45RA+ cells. The donor population consisted of healthy HIV-negative adults with no recent acute infections or vaccinations. The length of the CDR3 is 19 residues. From germline, CDR1 is SEHNR and CDR2 FQNEAQ (reference sequence). The junction had 15 bases not matched to a gene; V was cut back by 1 base and J by 4 bases. Measured with immunoSEQ multiplex PCR; TCRdb has only the in-frame clones, and not every one. Here the sample spans over 2 million clones, approximately 95% being singletons. As for this clone: What it binds is not known.

Sequencing was performed on naive CD8+ T cells sorted from blood. This receptor was taken from a man between 18 and 29 years old in good health. The rearrangement uses TRBV7-9 and TRBJ2-2; 7 positions match TRBD2. This chain's CDR3 is CASSLVQGGDSGVTGELFF. Written as DNA, the CDR3 is TGTGCCAGCAGCTTAGTGCAGGGAGGGGACTCGGGCGTCACCGGGGAGCTGTTTTTT. Looking up the rest from reference TRBV7-9 and TRBJ2-2 gives the full variable domain: DTGVSQNPRHKITKRGQNVTFRCDPISEHNRLYWYRQTLGQGPEFLTYFQNEAQLEKSRLLSDRFSAERPKGSFSTLEIQRTEQGDSAMYLCASSLVQGGDSGVTGELFFGEGSRLTVL.